The 13 T cell receptor beta chains given below trace back to one sample, sequenced in a study of cytomegalovirus exposure and HLA in healthy donors. Primers: 60 Vbeta forward and 13 Jbeta reverse. The data were produced by immunoSEQ multiplex PCR, yet TCRdb's version contains in-frame clones alone and is incomplete. Across under 95,000 clones, the top ten clones capture 3.5% to 4.5% of the sample. The sample taken for sequencing was PBMCs. Receptor source: a young man in good health and CMV-seropositive.

This chain uses TRBV28 with TRBJ1-5; no clear D. Germline assignment: CDR1 MDHEN and CDR2 SYDVKM. CDR3 length: 13 residues. V lost 3 bases, J lost 4 bases, and 7 bases lay in between. This CDR3 is CASSFTENQPQHF. The CDR3 DNA reads TGTGCCAGCAGTTTCACAGAAAATCAGCCCCAGCATTTT. Using reference TRBV28 and TRBJ1-5 for the parts outside the CDR3, the full variable domain is DVKVTQSSRYLVKRTGEKVFLECVQDMDHENMFWYRQDPGLGLRLIYFSYDVKMKEKGDIPEGYSVSREKKERFSLILESASTNQTSMYLCASSFTENQPQHFGDGTRLSIL.

The chain links TRBV7-9 to TRBJ1-5; D remains ambiguous. Looked up from germline, CDR1 is SEHNR and CDR2 is FQNEAQ (reference sequence). The CDR3 is 14 amino acids. V was shortened by 1 base and J by 3 bases, with 7 bases between the two germline ends. CDR3 in amino acids: CASSLDSPNQPQHF. The CDR3 DNA reads TGTGCCAGCAGCTTAGACAGCCCCAATCAGCCCCAGCATTTT.

The chain carries TRBV5-6 and TRBJ2-7; 9 bases fit TRBD1. This CDR3 comprises 12 residues. The ends lost 0 bases at V and 10 bases at J; junction bases unmatched: 2. Germline CDR1 is SGHDT and CDR2 is YYEEEE. CDR3 DNA: TGTGCCAGCAGCTTGGAACAGGGGGCCCAGTACTTC. Its protein is CASSLEQGAQYF.

The V gene is TRBV14, the J gene TRBJ2-7; possibly TRBD1 for D (6 bases). CDR3 length: 13 amino acids. The germline V and J ends were trimmed by 4 bases and 6 bases, with 13 bases remaining between them. Germline assignment: CDR1 SGHDN and CDR2 FVKESK. CDR3 DNA: TGTGCCAGCAGCCTCTTTAGGGGGAGCGAGCAGTACTTC. Translating it yields CASSLFRGSEQYF.

The CDR3 reads CASSLLREGHEQFF. As DNA, the CDR3 is TGTGCCAGCAGTTTATTGCGGGAGGGCCATGAGCAGTTCTTC. The V gene is TRBV28, the J gene TRBJ2-1, with 9 bases aligning to TRBD2. The V gene's germline CDR1 is MDHEN and CDR2 SYDVKM. The V and J ends lost 1 base and 8 bases, in that order; junction bases with no gene match: 3. The CDR3 covers 14 residues.

The rearrangement joins TRBV6-4 to TRBJ2-7, with D hard to call. The CDR3 has 13 amino acids. Germline CDR1 is MRHNA and CDR2 is SNTAGT. Trimming pared 2 bases from V and 2 bases from J, leaving 7 bases between. The CDR3 region is CASSDSITYEQYF. The DNA for the CDR3 is TGTGCCAGCAGTGACAGCATTACCTACGAGCAGTACTTC.

This chain connects TRBV5-1 to TRBJ2-7; 7 bases match TRBD2. The V segment lost 3 bases and the J segment 2 bases; nucleotides outside the gene matches: 5. The CDR3 covers 14 residues. Per the germline V gene, CDR1 is SGHRS and CDR2 is YFSETQ. CDR3 region: CASSSGLDTYEQYF. The CDR3 coding sequence is TGCGCCAGCAGCTCTGGACTAGACACCTACGAGCAGTACTTC.

The CDR3 nucleotides read TGTGCCAGCAGTTACTCTCCAGCAACTAATGAAAAACTGTTTTTT. This sequence encodes CASSYSPATNEKLFF. The rearrangement joins TRBV6-5 to TRBJ1-4; the D is unclear. This CDR3 has 15 amino acids. Trimming cost V 0 bases and J 0 bases, with 5 bases left between them. CDR1 is MNHEY, CDR2 SVGAGI, per germline.

The chain uses TRBV6-5 and TRBJ2-2; D not resolved. CDR1 MNHEY and CDR2 SVGAGI come from the germline V gene. V was clipped by 6 bases and J by 0 bases, with 8 bases between them. The CDR3 spans 14 residues. The CDR3 DNA reads TGTGCCAGCAGAACTGCTACGAACACCGGGGAGCTGTTTTTT. Protein product: CASRTATNTGELFF.

The rearrangement joins TRBV13 to TRBJ2-1; TRBD2 agrees at 7 bases. V shed 5 bases, J shed 0 bases, and the junction held 4 bases outside the gene matches. Germline V gives CDR1 PRHDT, CDR2 FYEKMQ (reference sequence). CDR3 size: 15 residues. The CDR3 DNA follows: TGTGCCAGCAGCGGGACGGGAGGCTCCTACAATGAGCAGTTCTTC. It specifies CASSGTGGSYNEQFF. The variable domain in full, with the rest retrieved from reference TRBV13 and TRBJ2-1, is AAGVIQSPRHLIKEKRETATLKCYPIPRHDTVYWYQQGPGQDPQFLISFYEKMQSDKGSIPDRFSAQQFSDYHSELNMSSLELGDSALYFCASSGTGGSYNEQFFGPGTRLTVL.

The V gene is TRBV29-1, the J gene TRBJ2-7; D is possibly TRBD2 (5 bases). V was trimmed by 4 bases and J by 5 bases, leaving 12 bases between them. Germline lookup yields CDR1 SQVTM and CDR2 ANQGSEA. The CDR3 has 12 residues. The CDR3 reads CSVARGVDEQYF. In DNA form, the CDR3 reads TGCAGCGTTGCCCGGGGAGTTGACGAGCAGTACTTC.

The chain carries TRBV6-5 and TRBJ1-5; possibly TRBD1 for D (6 bases). The CDR3 covers 14 residues. In germline, CDR1 is MNHEY, CDR2 SVGAGI. With 5 bases removed from V and 6 bases from J, the gap between germline ends came to 14 bases. The CDR3, as DNA: TGTGCCAGCAGTGTGGGGGCTGGGAGTCAGCCCCAGCATTTT. Protein: CASSVGAGSQPQHF.

This chain uses TRBV6-5 with TRBJ2-2; D is uncertain. V lost 6 bases, J lost 5 bases, and 13 bases lay in between. CDR1 is MNHEY and CDR2 is SVGAGI in the germline V gene. This CDR3 spans 14 amino acids. The DNA for the CDR3 is TGTGCCAGCAGCCCCACTTTGAGGACCGGGGAGCTGTTTTTT. Translation: CASSPTLRTGELFF.